The present T cell receptor (beta chain) was sequenced within a study of CD8 T cells in Susac syndrome. High-throughput TCR beta sequencing covered peripheral CD8+ and CD4+ T cells. After extraction with the RNeasy kit, roughly 0.45 to 1 ug of the RNA was reverse transcribed using random hexamers. TCRdb redid the calling of the immunoSEQ multiplex PCR reads with MiXCR, one entry per CDR3 protein. The sample has around 230,000 distinct CDR3 sequences, about 95% seen once. Looked up from germline, CDR1 is MGHRA and CDR2 is YSYEKL. Trimming stripped 0 bases from V and 0 bases from J, with 9 bases between. The CDR3 loop spans 15 amino acids. This clonotype occurred once.

The clonotype comes from a human donor with Susac syndrome. This chain joins TRBV4-1 and TRBJ2-7; no firm D call. Sequenced: CD4+ T cells from PBMCs. The CDR3 coding sequence is TGCGCCAGCAGCCAAGAGTCAATCCGCTCCTACGAGCAGTACTTC. It encodes CASSQESIRSYEQYF.